This T cell receptor (beta chain) was observed in a study of T cell responses to AZD1222 COVID-19 vaccine. From germline, CDR1 is LNHDA and CDR2 SQIVND (reference sequence). CDR3 length: 15 amino acids. With V trimmed by 8 bases and J by 6 bases, 12 bases remained unmatched. Broader study findings: Mostly white British, mostly female donors; authors suggested clonal diversity may be underestimated. Baseline testing showed seropositivity in only six AZD1222 recipients. Reports say nearly half of spike-specific TCRs go after unmutated variant regions. All repertoire sampling was performed exclusively after the peak T cell response.

Here immunoSEQ multiplex PCR was the method, and the copy in TCRdb shows in-frame clones only, minus some. The profile shows over 100,000 clones, around 81% of them singletons. On this clone itself: Its antigen is unknown.

The chain uses TRBV19 and TRBJ2-2; 7 positions agree with TRBD1. Sequences were derived from peripheral blood, sampled on day 0 of AZD1222 vaccination. This TCR derives from an adult in good health. For the CDR3, the DNA is TGTGCCAGTTCGACAGGGCCTTACAACCCCGGGGAGCTGTTTTTT. This sequence encodes CASSTGPYNPGELFF.